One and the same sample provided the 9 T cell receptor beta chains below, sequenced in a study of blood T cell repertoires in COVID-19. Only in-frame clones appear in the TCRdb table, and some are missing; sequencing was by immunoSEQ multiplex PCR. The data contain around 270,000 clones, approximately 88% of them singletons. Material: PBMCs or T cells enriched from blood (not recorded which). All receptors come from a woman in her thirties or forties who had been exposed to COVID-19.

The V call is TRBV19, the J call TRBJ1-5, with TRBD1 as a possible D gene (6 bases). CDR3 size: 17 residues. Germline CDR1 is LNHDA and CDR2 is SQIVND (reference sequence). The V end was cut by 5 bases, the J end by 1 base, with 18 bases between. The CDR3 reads CASSRPTGSSSNQPQHF. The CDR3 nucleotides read TGTGCCAGTAGTCGACCCACAGGGTCGTCGAGCAATCAGCCCCAGCATTTT.

CDR3 region: CASSLSIGTGPSSPLHF. Here the CDR3 DNA reads TGTGCCAGCAGTTTATCGATAGGGACAGGGCCAAGTTCACCCCTCCACTTT. The rearrangement joins TRBV27 to TRBJ1-6; 9 bases are shared with TRBD1. This CDR3 has 17 amino acids. CDR1 is MNHEY, CDR2 SMNVEV, per germline (reference sequence). With V trimmed by 0 bases and J by 9 bases, 9 bases remained unmatched.

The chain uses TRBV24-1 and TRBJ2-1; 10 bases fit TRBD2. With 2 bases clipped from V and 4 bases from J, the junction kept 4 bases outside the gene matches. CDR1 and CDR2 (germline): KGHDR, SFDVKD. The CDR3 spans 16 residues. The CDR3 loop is CATSDWASGSYNEQFF. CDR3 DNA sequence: TGTGCCACCAGTGATTGGGCTAGCGGGAGTTACAATGAGCAGTTCTTC.

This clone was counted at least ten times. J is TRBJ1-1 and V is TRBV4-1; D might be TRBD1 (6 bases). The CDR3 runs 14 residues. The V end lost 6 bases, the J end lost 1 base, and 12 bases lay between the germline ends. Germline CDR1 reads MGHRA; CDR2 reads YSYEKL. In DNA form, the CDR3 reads TGCGCCAGCAGGGACAGCGGGGAGAACACTGAAGCTTTCTTT. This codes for CASRDSGENTEAFF.

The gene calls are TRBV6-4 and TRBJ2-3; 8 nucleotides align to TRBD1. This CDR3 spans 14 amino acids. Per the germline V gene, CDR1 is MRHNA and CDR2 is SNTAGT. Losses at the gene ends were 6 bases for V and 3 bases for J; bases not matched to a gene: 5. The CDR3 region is CASSSTGETDTQYF. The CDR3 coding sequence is TGTGCCAGCAGCTCGACAGGGGAAACAGATACGCAGTATTTT.

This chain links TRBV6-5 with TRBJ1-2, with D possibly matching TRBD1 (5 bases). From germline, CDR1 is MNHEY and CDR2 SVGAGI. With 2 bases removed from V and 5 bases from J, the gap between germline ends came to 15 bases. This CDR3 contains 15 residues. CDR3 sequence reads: CASSYPGLGNYGYTF. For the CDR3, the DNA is TGTGCCAGCAGTTACCCGGGACTGGGAAATTATGGCTACACCTTC.

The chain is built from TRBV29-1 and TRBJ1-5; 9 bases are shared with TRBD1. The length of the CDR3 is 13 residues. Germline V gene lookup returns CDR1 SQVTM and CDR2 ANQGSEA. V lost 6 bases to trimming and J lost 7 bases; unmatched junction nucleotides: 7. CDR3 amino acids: CSVLQGAGQPQHF. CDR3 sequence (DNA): TGCAGCGTCTTACAGGGGGCGGGGCAGCCCCAGCATTTT.

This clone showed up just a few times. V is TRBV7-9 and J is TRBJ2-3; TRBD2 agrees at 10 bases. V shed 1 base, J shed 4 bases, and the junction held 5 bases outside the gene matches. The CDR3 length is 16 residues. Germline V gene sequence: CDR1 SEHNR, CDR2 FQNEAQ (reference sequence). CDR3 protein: CASSLGASGSADTQYF. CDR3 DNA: TGTGCCAGCAGCTTAGGGGCTAGCGGGAGTGCAGATACGCAGTATTTT. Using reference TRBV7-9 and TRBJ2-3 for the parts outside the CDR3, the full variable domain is DTGVSQNPRHKITKRGQNVTFRCDPISEHNRLYWYRQTLGQGPEFLTYFQNEAQLEKSRLLSDRFSAERPKGSFSTLEIQRTEQGDSAMYLCASSLGASGSADTQYFGPGTRLTVL.

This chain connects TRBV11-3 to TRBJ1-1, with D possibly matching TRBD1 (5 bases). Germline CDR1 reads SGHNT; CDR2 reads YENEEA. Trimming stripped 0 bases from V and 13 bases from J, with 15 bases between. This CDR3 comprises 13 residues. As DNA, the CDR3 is TGTGCCAGCAGCTTAGAGGGGGGACGTTCGCTTTTCTTT. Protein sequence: CASSLEGGRSLFF.